This TCR beta chain was recorded in a study of cytotoxic CD8 clonotypes in ibrutinib-treated CLL. In the study overall: For this cohort, patients were about a dozen relapsed/refractory and 15 treatment-naive, while some 18 were IGHV unmutated.

Cryopreserved PBMCs supplied about 2.1 micrograms of genomic DNA for TCR beta libraries. Germline values: CDR1 KGHSH, CDR2 LQKENI. The CDR3 is made up of 11 amino acids. V lost 1 base, J lost 6 bases, and 4 bases lay in between. For this clone: Its antigen is unknown.

Using immunoSEQ multiplex PCR, the repertoire was profiled, and TCRdb retains in-frame clones only, with some absent. This sample has 150,000 or so clones, with approximately 77% found just once. General observations from the study: Higher clonality was seen at ibrutinib response and a return toward baseline at progression. Clonality was higher at baseline than in age-matched healthy donors and tracked circulating CD8+ T-cell counts.

This chain uses TRBV18 with TRBJ2-7; unclear D gene. The sequencing here drew on PBMCs, taken after 12 months of ibrutinib treatment. The origin of this receptor is a human donor with chronic lymphocytic leukemia. This CDR3 is CASSPRGEQYF. CDR3 DNA sequence: TGTGCCAGCTCACCACGGGGCGAGCAGTACTTC.